The present T cell receptor (beta chain) was sequenced within a study of T cell responses to AZD1222 COVID-19 vaccine. This clone was observed a single time. The length of the CDR3 is 14 residues. V was clipped by 6 bases and J by 6 bases, with 15 bases between them. Per the germline V gene, CDR1 is SGHRS and CDR2 is YFSETQ. Generated by immunoSEQ multiplex PCR, the TCRdb table keeps only in-frame clones and is missing some. The sample yields 80,000 to 95,000 clones, around four fifths seen once. This sequence was found in an adult in good health. This chain links TRBV5-1 with TRBJ2-2, with D hard to call. The sample here was peripheral blood, taken on day 0 of AZD1222 vaccination. The CDR3 here is CASNSRSGPGELFF. The CDR3 DNA is TGCGCCAGCAATAGCAGATCTGGTCCCGGGGAGCTGTTTTTT.